What follows are 23 T cell receptor beta chains derived from one specimen sequenced in a study of patients and donors after allogeneic stem cell transplantation. TCRdb ran MiXCR on the RT-PCR reads and lists one entry per CDR3 protein. The sample yields about 400,000 distinct CDR3 sequences, more than 15% seen once. Input material: blood, either unsorted or a sorted T cell fraction (not recorded which). The receptor set was obtained from a human donor who was either an allogeneic HSCT recipient or a stem cell or donor lymphocyte infusion donor (not recorded which). It is not recorded whose cells these are; they may come from a transplant donor.

The DNA of the CDR3 is TGTGCCTGCCGGACAGTGAACACTGAAGCTTTCTTT. It is translated as CACRTVNTEAFF. The V call is TRBV30, the J call TRBJ1-1, with D maybe TRBD1 (6 bases). Germline V CDR1 and CDR2: GTSNPN, SVGIG (reference sequence). Trimming took off 6 bases at V and 0 bases at J, with 8 bases between the two ends. The CDR3 extends over 12 amino acids.

In its sample, this clonotype was seen a few times. V usage is TRBV3-1 and J usage is TRBJ2-7, with D possibly matching TRBD2 (5 bases). There are 17 residues in the CDR3. Germline values: CDR1 LGHDT, CDR2 YNNKEL (reference sequence). V lost 0 bases, J lost 5 bases, and 20 bases lay in between. The CDR3 sequence: CASSQDRGPLSTHEQYF. CDR3 coding DNA: TGTGCCAGCAGCCAAGATAGAGGGCCATTATCAACCCACGAGCAGTACTTC.

This clonotype was detected many times. The chain recombines TRBV29-1 with TRBJ2-5; D is unclear. V shed 8 bases and J shed 0 bases, with 7 bases lying between them. CDR1 is SQVTM, CDR2 ANQGSEA, per germline. The CDR3 runs 11 residues. The CDR3 loop is CSTDYQETQYF. The CDR3, as DNA: TGCAGCACCGACTACCAAGAGACCCAGTACTTC.

The chain employs TRBV5-1 and TRBJ2-7; TRBD2 aligns across 8 bases. Trimming removed 2 bases from V and 5 bases from J; junction bases left unmatched: 3. Looked up from germline, CDR1 is SGHRS and CDR2 is YFSETQ. There are 13 residues in the CDR3. CDR3 sequence reads: CASSLAGVHEQYF. CDR3 bases: TGCGCCAGCAGCTTAGCGGGAGTCCACGAGCAGTACTTC.

The chain combines TRBV29-1 with TRBJ1-5; D gene unclear. V was clipped by 4 bases and J by 2 bases, with 12 bases between them. Germline V gives CDR1 SQVTM, CDR2 ANQGSEA. The CDR3 is 14 residues long. The CDR3 DNA reads TGCAGCGTTGGGTTAAAAGGTGGCAATCAGCCCCAGCATTTT. This gives the protein CSVGLKGGNQPQHF.

This clonotype showed up just a few times. The chain recombines TRBV9 with TRBJ1-6; D is unresolved. CDR3 length: 15 residues. Germline CDR1 SGDLS, CDR2 YYNGEE. V was clipped by 0 bases and J by 7 bases, with 11 bases between them. As DNA, the CDR3 is TGTGCCAGCAGCGTAGAGGAGGGAGCGAATTCACCCCTCCACTTT. Translated, it gives CASSVEEGANSPLHF.

This clonotype has more than one count but fewer than ten. At one of its ends the junction is not consistent with the germline gene, which may arise from a read error. The chain is built from TRBV7-7 and TRBJ2-1, with 9 positions matching TRBD1. The CDR3 is 15 amino acids. The germline V gene has CDR1 SSHAT and CDR2 FNYEAQ (reference sequence). CDR3 sequence reads: CASSPGTGSGNEQFF. The CDR3 coding sequence is TGTGCTAGCAGCCCCGGGACAGGGTCTGGCAATGAGCAGTTCTTC.

V and J are TRBV29-1 and TRBJ2-1; 14 bases agree with TRBD2. The CDR3 sequence is 17 residues long. With V trimmed by 0 bases and J by 3 bases, 4 bases remained unmatched. Per germline, CDR1 SQVTM and CDR2 ANQGSEA. The CDR3 nucleotides read TGCAGCGTTGAAGATGGGGGACTAGCGGGAGTCTACAATGAGCAGTTCTTC. This sequence encodes CSVEDGGLAGVYNEQFF.

There are a few counts of this clonotype. The rearrangement links TRBV7-3 to TRBJ2-2; 7 bases are a match to TRBD2. This CDR3 region has 15 residues. Trimming cost V 4 bases and J 1 base; bases outside gene matches: 3. Looked up from germline, CDR1 is SGHTA and CDR2 is FQGTGA. The CDR3 here is CASSSGTKNTGELFF. CDR3 nucleotide sequence: TGTGCCAGCAGCTCCGGGACTAAGAACACCGGGGAGCTGTTTTTT.

This clonotype showed up just a few times. The genes are TRBV19 and TRBJ2-2; D possibly matches TRBD1 or TRBD2 (5 bases each). CDR1 LNHDA and CDR2 SQIVND come from the germline V gene (reference sequence). This CDR3 spans 17 amino acids. V lost 1 base and J lost 5, with 17 bases in between. CDR3 residues: CASSIVWGDRGTGELFF. CDR3 DNA sequence: TGTGCCAGTAGTATAGTCTGGGGAGACAGAGGTACCGGGGAGCTGTTTTTT.

The chain employs TRBV20-1 and TRBJ2-5, with 12 bases lining up with TRBD1. From germline, CDR1 is DFQATT and CDR2 SNEGSKA (reference sequence). The CDR3 runs 14 residues. J lost 3 bases, V lost 6 bases, and 5 bases had no gene match. Here the CDR3 DNA reads TGCAGTGCCGAGGGGACAGGGGGCAAAGAGACCCAGTACTTC. Translation: CSAEGTGGKETQYF.

The CDR3: CASSLLPGQEFNEQFF. In DNA form, the CDR3 reads TGCGCCAGCAGCCTGTTACCGGGACAGGAGTTTAATGAGCAGTTCTTC. The V gene is TRBV4-1, the J gene TRBJ2-1; 8 bases are a match to TRBD1. Trimming took 4 bases from V and 7 from J; bases not matched to a gene: 12. CDR1 and CDR2 (germline): MGHRA, YSYEKL. The CDR3 spans 16 residues.

This clonotype was counted a few times. The chain uses TRBV6-2 or TRBV6-3 and TRBJ2-2; 14 bases line up with TRBD2. V lost 6 bases, J lost 4 bases, and 7 bases stayed unmatched. CDR3 length: 17 amino acids. The germline gives CDR1 MNHEY, CDR2 SVGEGT. The CDR3 here is CASRRTSGGPGTGELFF. The CDR3 DNA reads TGTGCCAGCAGGAGGACTAGCGGGGGGCCGGGCACCGGGGAGCTGTTTTTT.

This sequence joins TRBV24-1 and TRBJ1-5; 9 positions match TRBD1. The V gene end was trimmed by 6 bases and the J gene end by 7 bases; junction bases not matched to a gene: 9. The CDR3 is 15 amino acids. In germline, CDR1 is KGHDR, CDR2 SFDVKD. The CDR3 DNA reads TGTGCCACCAGTTTGACAGGGGGGATTCGGCAGCCCCAGCATTTT. Residues: CATSLTGGIRQPQHF.

This clonotype was observed a handful of times. This chain links TRBV20-1 with TRBJ2-3; 7 bases agree with TRBD2. V lost 6 bases to trimming and J lost 3 bases; unmatched junction nucleotides: 6. The CDR3 length is 13 residues. Germline CDR1 DFQATT, CDR2 SNEGSKA (reference sequence). The CDR3 spells CSAIPAGTDTQYF. The CDR3 region has the DNA TGCAGTGCCATCCCAGCGGGAACAGATACGCAGTATTTT.

The chain links TRBV5-8 to TRBJ2-4; 9 positions match TRBD2. V trimming: 1 base; J trimming: 1 base; junction bases outside the gene matches: 3. Germline CDR1 is SGHTS and CDR2 is YDEGEE. There are 16 residues in the CDR3. The CDR3 nucleotides are TGTGCCAGCAGCTTGCTTAGCGGGAGTGCCAAAAACATTCAGTACTTC. Residues: CASSLLSGSAKNIQYF.

This clonotype has just a few counts. The chain joins TRBV7-9 to TRBJ1-4; possible D gene TRBD1, 5 bases. Germline CDR1 SEHNR, CDR2 FQNEAQ (reference sequence). The CDR3 is 14 amino acids. The V end was cut by 5 bases, the J end by 8 bases, with 15 bases between. The CDR3 loop is CASSPRDGLEKLFF. CDR3 bases: TGTGCCAGCAGCCCCAGGGACGGCCTAGAAAAACTGTTTTTT.

This clonotype was detected many times. J is TRBJ1-4 and V is TRBV6-5; D perhaps matches TRBD1 (6 bases). Germline loops: CDR1 MNHEY, CDR2 SVGAGI. The CDR3 loop spans 15 amino acids. V lost 4 bases and J lost 8, with 17 bases in between. The CDR3 nucleotides read TGTGCCAGCAGTTCCCAACAGGGCCGGAAGGAAAAACTGTTTTTT. Encoded protein: CASSSQQGRKEKLFF.

CDR3 amino acids: CASRMRGANTGELFF. In nucleotides, the CDR3 is TGTGCCAGCAGGATGCGGGGGGCGAACACCGGGGAGCTGTTTTTT. This sequence joins TRBV6-1 and TRBJ2-2; 8 nucleotides align to TRBD2. The germline CDR1 and CDR2 sequences are MNHNS and SASEGT. The junction had 3 bases not matched to a gene; V was cut back by 6 bases and J by 0 bases. The CDR3 extends over 15 amino acids.

The chain carries TRBV7-3 and TRBJ2-6, with TRBD1 matching 7 bases. Germline CDR1 and CDR2: SGHTA and FQGTGA. The CDR3 length is 12 residues. The V and J ends lost 1 base and 17 bases, in that order; junction bases with no gene match: 5. The CDR3 nucleotides read TGTGCCAGCAGCTTAAAACAGGGGCCTGTGACTTTC. Its protein is CASSLKQGPVTF. Filled out from reference TRBV7-3 and TRBJ2-6, the complete variable domain reads GAGVSQTPSNKVTEKGKYVELRCDPISGHTALYWYRQSLGQGPEFLIYFQGTGAADDSGLPNDRFFAVRPEGSVSTLKIQRTERGDSAVYLCASSLKQGPVTFGAGSRLTVL.

This clonotype was recorded a few times. The chain is built from TRBV4-1 and TRBJ2-1, with a weak D call TRBD2 (5 bases). Looked up from germline, CDR1 is MGHRA and CDR2 is YSYEKL. The CDR3 has 15 residues. The V and J ends lost 0 bases and 5 bases respectively, with 11 bases between them. The CDR3 spells CASSQDRLANNEQFF. For the CDR3, the DNA is TGCGCCAGCAGCCAAGATCGGCTAGCAAACAATGAGCAGTTCTTC.

J is TRBJ1-1 and V is TRBV5-1; 7 nucleotides line up with TRBD1. J gave up 7 bases and V 4 bases, and 10 bases lay outside the gene matches. The length of the CDR3 is 14 residues. The germline gives CDR1 SGHRS, CDR2 YFSETQ. CDR3 sequence (DNA): TGCGCCAGCAGCCCTAGAACAGGGGCTAGTGAAGCTTTCTTT. This translates into CASSPRTGASEAFF.

V gene TRBV3-1 combines with J gene TRBJ2-4, with TRBD1 identical over 11 bases. V was pared by 4 bases and J by 1 base, with 6 bases of the junction left unmatched. The V gene's germline CDR1 is LGHDT and CDR2 YNNKEL (reference sequence). This CDR3 is built from 17 residues. The CDR3 spells CASSPGTGGMAKNIQYF. CDR3 nucleotide sequence: TGTGCCAGCAGCCCCGGGACAGGGGGTATGGCCAAAAACATTCAGTACTTC.